These 19 T cell receptor beta chains share one sample of origin, sequenced in a study of immune characterization of retroperitoneal liposarcoma. MiXCR, run by TCRdb on the PCR reads, gives a single entry per CDR3 protein. The table has around 10,000 distinct CDR3 sequences, around a quarter seen once. Sequencing was done on a sample of tumor tissue. These receptor sequences come from a female donor with retroperitoneal liposarcoma.

V and J are TRBV6-1 and TRBJ2-3, with 10 bases that match TRBD1. V shed 5 bases, J shed 0 bases, and the junction held 5 bases outside the gene matches. The length of the CDR3 is 16 residues. Per germline, CDR1 MNHNS and CDR2 SASEGT. Here the CDR3 DNA reads TGTGCCAGCAGTAATCCGACAGGGGGCAGCACAGATACGCAGTATTTT. It is translated as CASSNPTGGSTDTQYF.

Of note for this clonotype: This could be a read error, since a much larger clone is one nucleotide away. Given the absence of the conserved phenylalanine or tryptophan at the CDR3 end, a read error is likely. The rearrangement links TRBV7-4 to TRBJ2-1; perhaps TRBD2 as D (5 bases). Matching the DNA end better, TRBJ2-5 makes the J call doubtful. Germline assignment: CDR1 SGHVT and CDR2 SQSDAQ. This CDR3 contains 15 residues. CDR3 coding DNA: TGTGCCAGCAGCTTAGATCATCTGAGCGGAAGGACCCAGTACTTG. Its translation: CASSLDHLSGRTQYL.

The table lists this clonotype with a few counts. J is TRBJ2-1 and V is TRBV7-4; D is possibly TRBD2 (5 bases). This CDR3 is built from 16 residues. Trimming cost V 5 bases and J 6 bases, with 20 bases left between them. Germline V gene data show CDR1 as SGHVT and CDR2 as SQSDAQ. As DNA, the CDR3 is TGTGCCAGCAGCCCGGAGGTGGCTAGAGCTCCCAATGAGCAGTTCTTC. Translated: CASSPEVARAPNEQFF. Variable domain in full (rest from reference TRBV7-4 and TRBJ2-1): GAGVSQSPRYKVAKRGRDVALRCDSISGHVTLYWYRQTLGQGSEVLTYSQSDAQRDKSGRPSGRFSAERPERSVSTLKIQRTEQGDSAVYLCASSPEVARAPNEQFFGPGTRLTVL.

A few counts support this clonotype. J is TRBJ2-1 and V is TRBV11-3, with a possible D match to TRBD1 (5 bases). V gave up 4 bases and J gave up 13 bases, with 23 bases separating them. Germline V gene sequence: CDR1 SGHNT, CDR2 YENEEA. The CDR3 has 15 amino acids. This chain's CDR3 is CASSSYEGVEETQFF. The CDR3 nucleotides are TGTGCCAGCAGCTCGTACGAAGGGGTCGAAGAGACCCAGTTCTTC.

This clonotype appeared many times. The chain has TRBV12-3 or TRBV12-4 and TRBJ2-5, with D uncertain. Trimming shortened V by 2 bases and J by 5 bases, and 9 bases separated the two germline ends. The length of the CDR3 is 13 residues. The chain's CDR3 is CASSLFAGETQYF. The CDR3 coding sequence is TGTGCCAGCAGTTTATTTGCTGGGGAGACCCAGTACTTC.

The V call is TRBV10-3, the J call TRBJ2-2, with 7 nucleotides matching TRBD2. Germline CDR1 ENHRY, CDR2 SYGVKD. This CDR3 has 13 residues. J gave up 2 bases and V 10 bases, and 4 bases lay outside the gene matches. The CDR3 spells CATGTINTGELFF. The CDR3 DNA follows: TGTGCCACGGGGACTATAAACACCGGGGAGCTGTTTTTT.

The chain uses TRBV11-3 and TRBJ2-5, with 7 bases fitting TRBD1. Per germline, CDR1 SGHNT and CDR2 YENEEA. The CDR3 sequence is 14 residues long. The J segment lost 5 bases and the V segment lost 4 bases, leaving 7 bases of the junction unmatched. The CDR3 DNA reads TGTGCCAGCAGCTCGTCGACAGGGAAGGAGACCCAGTACTTC. Its translation: CASSSSTGKETQYF.

This clonotype is labeled medium-sized. A read error may produce the germline difference seen at one junction end. The rearrangement joins TRBV6-6 to TRBJ2-1; 10 bases map to TRBD2. The CDR3 has 16 residues. Germline values: CDR1 MNHNY, CDR2 SVGAGI (reference sequence). Written as DNA, the CDR3 is TGTGCCAGCAGTGACTCGAGCGGGGGGGCCTACAATGAGCAGTTCTTC. Translating it yields CASSDSSGGAYNEQFF.

This clonotype turned up a few times. The chain employs TRBV6-1 and TRBJ2-3; D remains unclear. Trimming left V 5 bases short and J 0 bases short, with 9 bases between. Germline CDR1 is MNHNS and CDR2 is SASEGT. The length of the CDR3 is 14 residues. CDR3 residues: CASSFDRSTDTQYF. For the CDR3, the DNA is TGTGCCAGCAGTTTTGACCGTAGCACAGATACGCAGTATTTT.

V gene TRBV7-3 combines with J gene TRBJ2-5; D gene uncertain. Gene TRBJ2-1 matches the end of the DNA better, so the J call may be wrong. This CDR3 contains 14 residues. From germline, CDR1 is SGHTA and CDR2 FQGTGA. The CDR3 nucleotides read TGTGCCAGCAGCCCAGGTCTAAACTCCTACGAGCAGTTCTTC. Translated, it gives CASSPGLNSYEQFF.

This clonotype appeared many times. The V gene is TRBV6-1, the J gene TRBJ2-1; D uncertain. The germline V gene encodes CDR1 MNHNS and CDR2 SASEGT. CDR3 size: 15 residues. With 6 bases removed from V and 10 bases from J, the gap between germline ends came to 22 bases. CDR3 sequence reads: CASSPDGLRSYEQFF. For the CDR3, the DNA is TGTGCCAGCAGCCCGGACGGGCTTCGGTCCTACGAGCAGTTCTTC.

This clonotype is termed medium-sized. J is TRBJ2-1 and V is TRBV11-3; D unresolved. The CDR3 has 13 residues. The ends were cut back, 5 bases at V and 7 bases at J, with 12 bases in the middle. Germline CDR1 reads SGHNT; CDR2 reads YENEEA. Written as DNA, the CDR3 is TGTGCCAGCAGCCCAACTGTCAGGAATGAGCAGTTCTTC. Translated: CASSPTVRNEQFF.

This sequence joins TRBV6-1 and TRBJ1-6; D not certain. The CDR3 runs 16 residues. The germline V gene encodes CDR1 MNHNS and CDR2 SASEGT. Trimming cost V 4 bases and J 7 bases, with 17 bases left between them. The CDR3, as DNA: TGTGCCAGCAGTGCCTATGCGGTACTCTACAATTCACCCCTCCACTTT. It yields the protein CASSAYAVLYNSPLHF.

Points on this clonotype: One end of the junction does not line up with germline, which may come from a read error. The gene calls are TRBV6-4 and TRBJ2-5; D is unresolved. The CDR3 extends over 11 amino acids. Germline lookup yields CDR1 MRHNA and CDR2 SNTAGT. The CDR3: CASSDGSAPFF. The CDR3 DNA is TGTGCCAGCAGTGATGGAAGTGCCCCGTTCTTC.

The chain has TRBV6-5 and TRBJ2-4, with 10 bases that match TRBD2. The J call is uncertain, as TRBJ2-7 better fits the DNA end. The V gene's germline CDR1 is MNHEY and CDR2 SVGAGI. CDR3 length: 16 residues. CDR3 sequence (DNA): TGTGCCAGCAATGAGCGGGGGGGCTTCATTTCCTACGAGCAGTACTTC. Amino acid sequence: CASNERGGFISYEQYF.

In its sample, this clonotype was seen a few times. The chain couples TRBV12-3 or TRBV12-4 to TRBJ2-1; D perhaps matches TRBD2 (6 bases). This CDR3 is built from 19 residues. V was clipped by 7 bases and J by 1 base, with 26 bases between them. As DNA, the CDR3 is TGTGCCAGCAAAGGTACCGACCCAAGGCGCGCGGGATCCTACAATGAGCAGTTCTTC. It translates to CASKGTDPRRAGSYNEQFF.

This clonotype appeared a few times. The chain joins TRBV12-3 or TRBV12-4 to TRBJ1-5; D not resolved. The CDR3 extends over 13 amino acids. With 2 bases removed from V and 0 bases from J, the gap between germline ends came to 2 bases. The CDR3 here is CASSLFSNQPQHF. CDR3 DNA: TGTGCCAGCAGTTTATTTAGCAATCAGCCCCAGCATTTT.

In this sample, this clonotype turned up many times. The rearrangement uses TRBV7-2 and TRBJ2-1; TRBD2 matches 7 bases. The junction had 18 bases not matched to a gene; V was cut back by 2 bases and J by 11 bases. The CDR3 extends over 17 amino acids. Germline V gene sequence: CDR1 SGHTA, CDR2 FQGNSA. The chain's CDR3 is CASSLQAGQMWGGKQFF. The CDR3, as DNA: TGTGCCAGCAGCTTACAAGCGGGGCAGATGTGGGGCGGAAAGCAGTTCTTC.

In this sample, this clonotype turned up many times. The chain employs TRBV7-2 and TRBJ2-7; TRBD2 matches 7 bases. This CDR3 is 14 amino acids long. The germline V gene encodes CDR1 SGHTA and CDR2 FQGNSA. With 5 bases clipped from V and 3 bases from J, the junction kept 7 bases outside the gene matches. CDR3 region: CASSIGGSLYEQYF. The CDR3 DNA reads as TGTGCCAGCAGCATCGGGGGGAGCCTCTACGAGCAGTACTTC.